The 28 T cell receptor beta chains below were found in one sample sequenced in a study of cytomegalovirus exposure and HLA in healthy donors. Sequencing was performed with immunoSEQ multiplex PCR; in TCRdb, only in-frame clones are kept and a portion is missing. This table has roughly 120,000 clones, about 82% appearing once. Sequencing was performed on PBMCs. Receptors were obtained from a man younger than 35 in good health and CMV-seronegative.

This clone was counted between two and nine times. This chain uses TRBV11-2 with TRBJ1-1; weak D call: TRBD1 (6 bases). The CDR3 covers 14 residues. Germline-derived CDR1 and CDR2 are SGHAT and FQNNGV. V lost 1 base, J lost 5 bases, and 11 bases lay in between. The CDR3 loop reads CASSLGFRGTEAFF. CDR3 coding DNA: TGTGCCAGCAGCTTAGGTTTCAGGGGTACTGAAGCTTTCTTT.

The V and J genes are TRBV11-2 and TRBJ2-5; 9 nucleotides align to TRBD2. The junction had 17 bases not matched to a gene; V was cut back by 5 bases and J by 4 bases. The CDR3 is 18 amino acids. CDR1 is SGHAT, CDR2 FQNNGV, per germline. The CDR3 loop is CASSQTPGGRARGETQYF. In nucleotides, the CDR3 is TGTGCCAGCAGCCAAACCCCTGGCGGGAGGGCGAGAGGAGAGACCCAGTACTTC.

The V and J genes are TRBV29-1 and TRBJ1-1; 7 bases match TRBD1. The length of the CDR3 is 15 residues. Germline-derived CDR1 and CDR2 are SQVTM and ANQGSEA. V shed 6 bases, J shed 1 base, and the junction held 11 bases outside the gene matches. For the CDR3, the DNA is TGCAGCGTCCTGATCCGACAGGGCCCGAACACTGAAGCTTTCTTT. Translating it yields CSVLIRQGPNTEAFF.

V is TRBV2 and J is TRBJ1-1; a weak D match, TRBD1 (6 bases). Germline V gene lookup returns CDR1 SNHLY and CDR2 FYNNEI. The germline V and J ends were trimmed by 8 bases and 1 base, with 11 bases remaining between them. The CDR3 consists of 13 residues. The CDR3 DNA is TGTGCCAGCTCTAGAGGGGGGAACACTGAAGCTTTCTTT. This sequence encodes CASSRGGNTEAFF.

The CDR3 spells CASSLAGNHEAFF. The CDR3 DNA reads TGCGCCAGCAGCTTGGCAGGGAACCATGAAGCTTTCTTT. The rearrangement joins TRBV5-1 to TRBJ1-1; the D gene is possibly TRBD1 (5 bases). V was clipped by 0 bases and J by 7 bases, with 10 bases between them. This CDR3 has 13 residues. Germline V lookup: CDR1 SGHRS, CDR2 YFSETQ.

The CDR3 DNA is TGTGCCAGCAGCTCCAGGAACAATGAGCAGTTCTTC. Translation gives CASSSRNNEQFF. The rearrangement links TRBV5-4 to TRBJ2-1; no firm D call. Trimming shortened V by 3 bases and J by 5 bases, and 6 bases separated the two germline ends. Germline CDR1 SGHNT, CDR2 YYREEE (reference sequence). The CDR3 spans 12 residues. Based on the CDR3 plus reference TRBV5-4 and TRBJ2-1, the full variable domain is ETGVTQSPTHLIKTRGQQVTLRCSSQSGHNTVSWYQQALGQGPQFIFQYYREEENGRGNFPPRFSGLQFPNYSSELNVNALELDDSALYLCASSSRNNEQFFGPGTRLTVL.

The chain carries TRBV27 and TRBJ1-4, with 9 bases fitting TRBD1. The CDR3 runs to 16 residues. V lost 6 bases to trimming and J lost 7 bases; unmatched junction nucleotides: 12. Germline V gene sequence: CDR1 MNHEY, CDR2 SMNVEV (reference sequence). The CDR3 bases are TGTGCCAGCAGCCGGAATTTACAGGGGGCAAGTGAAAAACTGTTTTTT. This sequence encodes CASSRNLQGASEKLFF.

This clone was picked up many times. The chain uses TRBV6-1 and TRBJ2-4; 7 bases are shared with TRBD1. This CDR3 is built from 15 residues. V lost 6 bases, J lost 5 bases, and 10 bases stayed unmatched. Germline V CDR1 and CDR2: MNHNS, SASEGT. For the CDR3, the DNA is TGTGCCAGCAGCCAACAGGGGATGGTAGAAAACATTCAGTACTTC. This gives the protein CASSQQGMVENIQYF.

The chain couples TRBV9 to TRBJ2-5; D unresolved. The ends were cut back, 4 bases at V and 5 bases at J, with 18 bases in the middle. Germline V gene data show CDR1 as SGDLS and CDR2 as YYNGEE. The CDR3 runs 15 residues. DNA of the CDR3: TGTGCCAGCAGCCCTCGTCCTTTGGTCGGGGAGACCCAGTACTTC. Translation gives CASSPRPLVGETQYF.

The CDR3 protein is CASSLLVVDTDTQYF. Here the CDR3 DNA reads TGTGCCAGCAGCTTGCTAGTAGTAGACACAGATACGCAGTATTTT. This chain links TRBV5-5 with TRBJ2-3; no firm D call. Per the germline V gene, CDR1 is SGHKS and CDR2 is YYEKEE (reference sequence). The CDR3 sequence is 15 residues long. Between the trimmed V and J ends, which lost 1 base and 2 bases, there was a span of 11 bases.

This CDR3 is CASSTTRGPNEQFF. The CDR3 bases are TGTGCCAGTAGTACGACCAGGGGGCCCAATGAGCAGTTCTTC. V and J are TRBV19 and TRBJ2-1; 8 nucleotides line up with TRBD1. The junction had 5 bases not matched to a gene; V was cut back by 4 bases and J by 6 bases. The CDR3 totals 14 residues. Germline CDR1 LNHDA, CDR2 SQIVND (reference sequence).

The J gene is TRBJ2-5, the V gene TRBV15; tentatively, D is TRBD2 (6 bases). Trimming cost V 1 base and J 3 bases, with 9 bases left between them. The germline CDR1 and CDR2 sequences are LNHNV and YYDKDF (reference sequence). This CDR3 is 14 amino acids long. CDR3 protein: CATSRVGSEETQYF. As DNA, the CDR3 is TGTGCCACCAGCAGAGTCGGGAGCGAAGAGACCCAGTACTTC.

V usage is TRBV19 and J usage is TRBJ1-4, with 7 bases aligning to TRBD1. This CDR3 contains 14 residues. Looked up from germline, CDR1 is LNHDA and CDR2 is SQIVND (reference sequence). V was pared by 4 bases and J by 5 bases, with 4 bases of the junction left unmatched. The CDR3 protein is CASSTGQLNEKLFF. The CDR3, as DNA: TGTGCCAGTAGTACGGGACAGTTAAATGAAAAACTGTTTTTT.

In DNA, the CDR3 is TGTGCCTGGGCCACCCGGACAGGGTACAATCAGCCCCAGCATTTT. Its protein product is CAWATRTGYNQPQHF. The chain couples TRBV30 to TRBJ1-5; TRBD1 agrees at 8 bases. This CDR3 region has 15 residues. With V trimmed by 5 bases and J by 3 bases, 9 bases remained unmatched. The V gene's germline CDR1 is GTSNPN and CDR2 SVGIG (reference sequence).

The rearrangement links TRBV6-1 to TRBJ2-2; D possibly corresponds to TRBD1 (6 bases). V was pared by 8 bases and J by 2 bases, with 9 bases between. The CDR3 consists of 13 residues. The germline gives CDR1 MNHNS, CDR2 SASEGT. The CDR3 is CASRTANTGELFF. The CDR3 DNA reads TGTGCCAGCCGGACAGCTAACACCGGGGAGCTGTTTTTT.

This chain uses TRBV2 with TRBJ2-1; D is undetermined. The CDR3 sequence is 15 residues long. Looked up from germline, CDR1 is SNHLY and CDR2 is FYNNEI. Trimming took off 3 bases at V and 10 bases at J, with 19 bases between the two ends. CDR3 DNA sequence: TGTGCCAGCAGTGATTCCCCGGGTAGCACACGGGAGCAGTTCTTC. It is translated as CASSDSPGSTREQFF. The complete variable domain, with remaining parts taken from reference TRBV2 and TRBJ2-1, reads EPEVTQTPSHQVTQMGQEVILRCVPISNHLYFYWYRQILGQKVEFLVSFYNNEISEKSEIFDDQFSVERPDGSNFTLKIRSTKLEDSAMYFCASSDSPGSTREQFFGPGTRLTVL.

V usage is TRBV30 and J usage is TRBJ1-1; 10 bases fit TRBD1. There are 12 residues in the CDR3. In germline, CDR1 is GTSNPN, CDR2 SVGIG (reference sequence). The ends lost 7 bases at V and 4 bases at J; junction bases unmatched: 3. In DNA form, the CDR3 reads TGTGCCTCGAGGACAGGGGGCACTGAAGCTTTCTTT. As protein: CASRTGGTEAFF.

This clone was picked up one time. This chain joins TRBV19 and TRBJ2-7, with TRBD2 matching 13 bases. Germline trimming cut 3 bases from V and 2 bases from J; bases unmatched to any gene: 4. The CDR3 is 16 residues long. The germline V gene has CDR1 LNHDA and CDR2 SQIVND (reference sequence). CDR3 amino acids: CASSIRLAGGTYEQYF. The CDR3 DNA reads TGTGCCAGTAGTATTAGACTAGCGGGGGGTACCTACGAGCAGTACTTC.

This clone was seen a few times. The J gene is TRBJ2-1, the V gene TRBV6-5, with D possibly matching TRBD1 (5 bases). Looked up from germline, CDR1 is MNHEY and CDR2 is SVGAGI. The CDR3 runs to 14 residues. V shed 2 bases and J shed 5 bases, with 10 bases lying between them. In DNA form, the CDR3 reads TGTGCCAGCAGTTACGACAGTTGGAACAATGAGCAGTTCTTC. It translates to CASSYDSWNNEQFF.

The CDR3 bases are TGTGCCAGCAGTCCTACAGGGGGCATCGGCAATCAGCCCCAGCATTTT. Its protein is CASSPTGGIGNQPQHF. The V call is TRBV27, the J call TRBJ1-5; 9 bases map to TRBD1. After removal of 5 bases from V and 2 bases from J, the junction contained 7 bases not matched to a gene. The CDR3 covers 16 residues. Germline V gene sequence: CDR1 MNHEY, CDR2 SMNVEV (reference sequence).

V usage is TRBV30 and J usage is TRBJ1-1; tentative D call: TRBD1 (6 bases). From germline, CDR1 is GTSNPN and CDR2 SVGIG (reference sequence). Trimming took 4 bases from V and 1 from J, leaving 16 bases between them. This CDR3 region has 15 residues. CDR3 protein: CAWIPGGRGNTEAFF. The CDR3 nucleotides are TGTGCCTGGATCCCCGGGGGGCGGGGGAACACTGAAGCTTTCTTT.

The CDR3 nucleotides read TGTGCCAGCAGCTTAGGAGGTCTCGGCACAGATACGCAGTATTTT. Translation: CASSLGGLGTDTQYF. The chain uses TRBV7-6 and TRBJ2-3; D is uncertain. The CDR3 is 15 amino acids. Trimming stripped 1 base from V and 1 base from J, with 9 bases between. The V gene's germline CDR1 is SGHVS and CDR2 FNYEAQ.

This clone was observed once. This chain uses TRBV7-2 with TRBJ2-2, with 11 bases lining up with TRBD2. Germline V lookup: CDR1 SGHTA, CDR2 FQGNSA. V dropped 4 bases and J dropped 6; count of bases not matched to a gene: 7. The CDR3 spans 16 residues. The CDR3, as DNA: TGTGCCAGCAGCTCAACTAGCGGGAGTCAGTCCGGGGAGCTGTTTTTT. As protein: CASSSTSGSQSGELFF.

The chain links TRBV19 to TRBJ1-5; D perhaps matches TRBD1 (6 bases). V was clipped by 2 bases and J by 1 base, with 9 bases between them. CDR1 is LNHDA, CDR2 SQIVND, per germline (reference sequence). CDR3 length: 15 residues. In DNA form, the CDR3 reads TGTGCCAGTAGTATACGAGGGGGAAGCAATCAGCCCCAGCATTTT. Amino acid sequence: CASSIRGGSNQPQHF. Supplemented by reference TRBV19 and TRBJ1-5, the full variable domain reads DGGITQSPKYLFRKEGQNVTLSCEQNLNHDAMYWYRQDPGQGLRLIYYSQIVNDFQKGDIAEGYSVSREKKESFPLTVTSAQKNPTAFYLCASSIRGGSNQPQHFGDGTRLSIL.

This clone is termed medium-sized. The genes are TRBV2 and TRBJ2-1, with D possibly being TRBD2 (6 bases). Trimming removed 4 bases from V and 10 bases from J, with 26 bases in between. CDR3 length: 17 residues. Per the germline V gene, CDR1 is SNHLY and CDR2 is FYNNEI. This chain's CDR3 is CASSVHRTGSWDEEQFF. Written as DNA, the CDR3 is TGTGCCAGCAGTGTTCACAGGACCGGGAGCTGGGACGAGGAGCAGTTCTTC.

The gene calls are TRBV13 and TRBJ1-2; 7 nucleotides agree with TRBD1. The germline CDR1 and CDR2 sequences are PRHDT and FYEKMQ (reference sequence). The length of the CDR3 is 15 residues. V trimming: 1 base; J trimming: 3 bases; junction bases outside the gene matches: 5. In DNA, the CDR3 is TGTGCCAGCAGCTTAGCAGGGGGGTTAGACTATGGCTACACCTTC. Encoded protein: CASSLAGGLDYGYTF.

The V gene is TRBV5-4, the J gene TRBJ1-1, with 7 bases aligning to TRBD1. The CDR3 has 15 residues. Germline trimming cut 5 bases from V and 0 bases from J; bases unmatched to any gene: 7. Per germline, CDR1 SGHNT and CDR2 YYREEE (reference sequence). The CDR3 spells CASSQNRGLNTEAFF. CDR3 DNA sequence: TGTGCCAGCAGTCAGAACAGGGGATTGAACACTGAAGCTTTCTTT.

This clone was seen just once. The V call is TRBV7-9, the J call TRBJ2-1; 12 nucleotides align to TRBD2. The CDR3 has 17 residues. Germline values: CDR1 SEHNR, CDR2 FQNEAQ (reference sequence). Unmatched junction bases numbered 11, after V lost 2 bases and J lost 9 bases. The CDR3 region is CASSLNLAGGVKGEQFF. For the CDR3, the DNA is TGTGCCAGCAGCTTAAATCTAGCGGGAGGGGTTAAGGGTGAGCAGTTCTTC.